A selection of T cell receptor beta chains follows, all from one sample in a study of blood T cells in healthy people across ages. TCRdb re-called the 5' RACE reads with MiXCR, one entry per CDR3 protein. Of roughly 1,300,000 distinct CDR3 sequences in the sample, approximately 59% were seen once. The sequencing input was blood. The receptors were gathered from a man between 18 and 29 years old in good health. The CDR3 runs from the conserved cysteine through the conserved F or W. Each record gives: CDR3 protein, V gene, clone size, J gene. Clone size is shown for a subset of rows, as once, few, many or a class of expanded clone.

CDR3aa: CASRRGADSPLHF
v_gene: TRBV6-5
abundance: -
j_gene: TRBJ1-6

CDR3aa: CASSERTGLPGELFF
v_gene: TRBV7-2
abundance: -
j_gene: TRBJ2-2

CDR3aa: CASRGLGNQPQHF
v_gene: TRBV12-3/TRBV12-4
abundance: few
j_gene: TRBJ1-5

CDR3aa: CASSQTPVKVADTQYF
v_gene: TRBV4-2
abundance: -
j_gene: TRBJ2-3

CDR3aa: CASGLVLGEKLFF
v_gene: TRBV12-5
abundance: -
j_gene: TRBJ1-4

CDR3aa: CSAALAGVRQETQYF
v_gene: TRBV20-1
abundance: -
j_gene: TRBJ2-5

CDR3aa: CASRGAGGGVDGYTF
v_gene: TRBV6-1
abundance: -
j_gene: TRBJ1-2

CDR3aa: CASSYSDSTKAGANVLTF
v_gene: TRBV6-5
abundance: -
j_gene: TRBJ2-6

CDR3aa: CSVEDPASYEQYF
v_gene: TRBV29-1
abundance: -
j_gene: TRBJ2-7

CDR3aa: CSAPGLVDTQYF
v_gene: TRBV20-1
abundance: -
j_gene: TRBJ2-3

CDR3aa: CSAITGPGLLNEQFF
v_gene: TRBV20-1
abundance: -
j_gene: TRBJ2-1

CDR3aa: CASSRLPGQGPYNEQFF
v_gene: TRBV4-1
abundance: -
j_gene: TRBJ2-1

CDR3aa: CASGGRRQETQYF
v_gene: TRBV9
abundance: -
j_gene: TRBJ2-5

CDR3aa: CASSQVELGQYEQYF
v_gene: TRBV4-1
abundance: -
j_gene: TRBJ2-7

CDR3aa: CASRGSDPGVGEQFF
v_gene: TRBV6-1
abundance: -
j_gene: TRBJ2-1

CDR3aa: CASSQDFITGNEQFF
v_gene: TRBV3-1
abundance: -
j_gene: TRBJ2-1

CDR3aa: CATSTGLADTDTQYF
v_gene: TRBV15
abundance: once
j_gene: TRBJ2-3

CDR3aa: CASSSISASGQETQYF
v_gene: TRBV11-2
abundance: -
j_gene: TRBJ2-5

CDR3aa: CASSGQSSGNTIYF
v_gene: TRBV7-2
abundance: -
j_gene: TRBJ1-3

CDR3aa: CASSSDAGLLNNEQFF
v_gene: TRBV6-2/TRBV6-3
abundance: -
j_gene: TRBJ2-1

CDR3aa: CAVRGLAGGRLSDTQYF
v_gene: TRBV10-3
abundance: -
j_gene: TRBJ2-3

CDR3aa: CASSRGGGGVETQYF
v_gene: TRBV6-1
abundance: -
j_gene: TRBJ2-5

CDR3aa: CASSLRLAGIKYF
v_gene: TRBV5-1
abundance: -
j_gene: TRBJ2-5

CDR3aa: CASRTTGFTDTQYF
v_gene: TRBV27
abundance: few
j_gene: TRBJ2-3

CDR3aa: CSVAFTPYEQYF
v_gene: TRBV29-1
abundance: -
j_gene: TRBJ2-7

CDR3aa: CSSGLAGGPNEQFF
v_gene: TRBV20-1
abundance: -
j_gene: TRBJ2-1

CDR3aa: CSVEDPPGQGNNEQFF
v_gene: TRBV29-1
abundance: few
j_gene: TRBJ2-1

CDR3aa: CSRGVIGEQFF
v_gene: TRBV20-1
abundance: -
j_gene: TRBJ2-1

CDR3aa: CASNSEYYNEQYF
v_gene: TRBV12-3/TRBV12-4
abundance: -
j_gene: TRBJ2-7

CDR3aa: CASSQGISSGEQFF
v_gene: TRBV4-3
abundance: -
j_gene: TRBJ2-1

CDR3aa: CASSPRDSPYGYTF
v_gene: TRBV7-9
abundance: -
j_gene: TRBJ1-2

CDR3aa: CSVQTSGFYNEQFF
v_gene: TRBV20-1
abundance: -
j_gene: TRBJ2-1

CDR3aa: CSAIQQGQRVTTEQYF
v_gene: TRBV20-1
abundance: few
j_gene: TRBJ2-7

CDR3aa: CASSPYRAPSYEQYF
v_gene: TRBV2
abundance: few
j_gene: TRBJ2-7

CDR3aa: CSAPPGQGAGNYGYTF
v_gene: TRBV20-1
abundance: once
j_gene: TRBJ1-2

CDR3aa: CASSLKAGDNNEQFF
v_gene: TRBV7-2
abundance: -
j_gene: TRBJ2-1